Listed below are T cell receptor beta chains from one sample, sequenced in a study of blood T cells in healthy people across ages. TCRdb itself ran the 5' RACE reads through MiXCR, one entry per CDR3 protein. The table records 1.5 million to 2 million distinct CDR3 sequences, roughly 49% of them present only once. Material for sequencing was blood. The source of these receptors is a middle-aged woman in good health. The CDR3 runs from the conserved cysteine through the conserved F or W. A D gene is named only where the DNA matches it firmly. Where a row states a size, it is once, few, many or the class of an expanded clone; other rows omit it.

D gene	V gene	J gene	clone size	CDR3 protein
NA	TRBV28	TRBJ2-3	NA	CASSLYTESTDTQYF
NA	TRBV5-1	TRBJ1-2	few	CASSQRDLHGYTF
NA	TRBV6-2/TRBV6-3	TRBJ2-5	NA	CASSYGWFSRGPESETQYF
NA	TRBV14	TRBJ2-1	few	CASSQSGASGEIRDEQFF
TRBD2	TRBV7-3	TRBJ2-3	NA	CASSLTGLARFTDTQYF
TRBD1	TRBV12-3/TRBV12-4	TRBJ1-2	NA	CASSIGPGTGVDGYTF
NA	TRBV7-9	TRBJ2-5	NA	CAVEKETQYF
NA	TRBV29-1	NA	few	CSVGTHTYEQYF
NA	TRBV29-1	TRBJ2-5	NA	CSADRYQETQYF
NA	TRBV28	TRBJ1-6	NA	CASMGDKASYNSPLHF
NA	TRBV9	TRBJ1-2	NA	CASSVTPGGYTF
NA	TRBV21-1	TRBJ1-5	NA	CASSHGPRRNQPQHF
TRBD1	TRBV6-5	TRBJ1-5	NA	CASSPRQGSRQPQHF
TRBD2	TRBV6-6	TRBJ2-5	few	CASSYSSGLAGPETQYF
NA	TRBV3-1	TRBJ2-1	few	CASSQESGWREQFF
TRBD1	TRBV20-1	TRBJ2-5	NA	CSARDFSEGTVPRTQYF
NA	TRBV28	TRBJ2-7	few	CASSAWRGLTYEQYF
TRBD2	TRBV11-3	TRBJ2-3	NA	CASSLGQGSGEPDTQYF
NA	TRBV20-1	TRBJ2-5	NA	CSASLANGNEQYF
NA	TRBV12-3/TRBV12-4	TRBJ2-2	once	CASSPMNTGELFF
TRBD1	TRBV7-2	TRBJ2-7	NA	CASSPWTGPYEQYF
TRBD1	TRBV28	TRBJ1-5	NA	CASSLWAGQGSNQPQHF
TRBD1	TRBV10-3	NA	NA	CAISERTGNNEQYF